This T cell receptor beta chain was identified in a study of spatial heterogeneity in lung cancer (dated by TCRdb to between 2018 and 2021). A note on the overall study: Beta-chain transcripts were consistently detected in greater numbers than alpha-chain transcripts, which likely reflected higher beta-chain transcript abundance. The study quantitatively compared TCR alpha and beta repertoires across multiple tumor regions, matched nontumor lung and blood in non-small cell lung cancer. Both alpha and beta chains were TCR-sequenced in samples taken at surgery, namely 220 tumor regions, 63 to 70 matched nontumor lung samples and a few dozen PBMC samples. Nonsynonymous mutation counts, determined by whole-exome sequencing of tumor tissue, were related to features of the TCR repertoire. In the raw uncorrected reads, each unique combination of TCR and UMI appeared more than ten times on average. Broad study findings and their caveats: Ubiquitous expanded tumor TCRs were detected in blood more often at tumor resection than at routine follow-up. Confirming at a functional level the hypothesis that regional TCRs recognize regional mutations was considered to require additional single-cell paired TCR alpha and beta sequencing.

Library method: 5' RACE. The reads were generated on a NextSeq 500. The TCR library protocol attached a unique molecular identifier to each TCR cDNA molecule to allow correction of PCR and sequencing errors. Regarding the original processing steps: TCR identification, UMI-based error correction and CDR3 extraction were all carried out with Decombinator tools. TCRs above a frequency of 2 per 1,000, corresponding to the top 1% of the tumor frequency distribution, were defined as expanded. Rényi diversity was computed with the R vegan package after subsampling each repertoire 100 times to 5,000 TCRs. To build CDR3 similarity networks, amino acid triplet string-kernel similarity was used, and CDR3s were connected when their pairwise similarity was above 0.82. In TCRdb, the public reads were trimmed at Q25 with fastp and aligned with MiXCR, with productive beta chains retained. A single entry per CDR3 protein holds the most common genes and DNA from its merged rows. It is TCRdb's table, rather than the study itself, that gives the V and J calls and clone size. Present in this sample are about 44,000 distinct CDR3 sequences, roughly an eighth of which were seen just once. In total, the top ten clones hold 50% to 70% of the sample.

The time point tag for this specimen amounts to: sample taken at primary tumor resection. Whole RNA extracted from tumor and nontumor lung tissue, or from cryopreserved PBMC samples, was used for TCR sequencing without cell sorting. The donors were more than 60 patients from the lung TRACERx cohort who had early-stage, untreated non-small cell lung cancer. Only patients for whom sufficient RNA was available from at least two tumor regions were selected for TCR sequencing. As regards this clonotype: The specificity of this receptor is unknown. One end of the junction is discordant with germline, which a read error may explain.

CDR1 and CDR2, per the germline V gene, are SNHLY and FYNNEI. The CDR3 numbers 14 residues from cysteine through phenylalanine. The kept DNA is CDR3 alone, 42 bases in frame from the first base. The chain is made from TRBV2 and TRBJ1-1, and TRBD1 may be the D gene, going by 5 matching bases. This TCR derives from a male donor with early-stage non-small cell lung cancer. Sequencing used PBMCs, obtained at surgery. The CDR3 reads as follows: CASIEVGVDTEAFF. The DNA sequence is as follows: TGTGCCAGCATTGAAGTGGGGGTGGACACTGAAGCTTTCTTT.